This T cell receptor beta chain was sequenced during a study of blood T cell repertoires in COVID-19. Study information: Samples taken during acute and convalescent COVID-19 were collected in the United States, Italy and Spain. T cells, B-cell-depleted T cells, or PBMCs supplied cDNA or gDNA.

Per the original data handling: Reference gene primer amplification in the assay estimated nucleated cell counts. Some clones are missing from TCRdb's copy, which holds only in-frame ones; the method was immunoSEQ multiplex PCR. V and J calls and clone size follow that table, whereas D and trimming were derived from the DNA. The sample records 40,000 to 50,000 clones, just over 90% being singletons. The CDR3 sequence is 15 residues long. Germline trimming cut 3 bases from V and 1 base from J; bases unmatched to any gene: 3. The germline V gene encodes CDR1 SEHNR and CDR2 FQNEAQ (reference sequence). This rearrangement joins TRBV7-9 to TRBJ2-3, with TRBD1 identical over 8 bases. The sequence came from an older man with acute or convalescent COVID-19. The specimen sequenced was peripheral blood. The CDR3: CASSFQTGGTDTQYF. CDR3 bases: TGTGCCAGCAGCTTCCAGACAGGGGGCACAGATACGCAGTATTTT.